These 9 T cell receptor beta chains came from one sample sequenced in a study of blood T cell repertoires in COVID-19. Produced via immunoSEQ multiplex PCR; TCRdb's table is partial and in-frame only. The sample records about 76,000 clones, roughly 81% being singletons. Material: peripheral blood. These receptor sequences come from a man in his sixties with COVID-19, enrolled during active disease.

The chain carries TRBV2 and TRBJ2-7; 8 nucleotides match TRBD1. The CDR3 runs to 13 residues. Germline V CDR1 and CDR2: SNHLY, FYNNEI. V was clipped by 6 bases and J by 0 bases; unmatched bases: 1. CDR3 sequence (DNA): TGTGCCAGCAGAGGGACAGGCTCCTACGAGCAGTACTTC. Residues: CASRGTGSYEQYF. Full variable domain (outside the CDR3, taken from reference TRBV2 and TRBJ2-7): EPEVTQTPSHQVTQMGQEVILRCVPISNHLYFYWYRQILGQKVEFLVSFYNNEISEKSEIFDDQFSVERPDGSNFTLKIRSTKLEDSAMYFCASRGTGSYEQYFGPGTRLTVT.

The chain joins TRBV5-1 to TRBJ2-2; no definite D call. V was shortened by 0 bases and J by 4 bases, with 7 bases between the two germline ends. The CDR3 contains 14 residues. Germline V gene sequence: CDR1 SGHRS, CDR2 YFSETQ. The CDR3 loop is CASSLDQSTGELFF. In DNA form, the CDR3 reads TGCGCCAGCAGCTTGGACCAGTCCACCGGGGAGCTGTTTTTT.

The chain couples TRBV5-1 to TRBJ2-3, with D tentatively TRBD2 (6 bases). Germline CDR1 SGHRS, CDR2 YFSETQ. This CDR3 has 14 residues. V was trimmed by 2 bases and J by 2 bases, leaving 9 bases between them. The CDR3 nucleotides read TGCGCCAGCAGCTTAGCGGACTACACAGATACGCAGTATTTT. This translates into CASSLADYTDTQYF.

The genes are TRBV7-2 and TRBJ1-2; 7 positions agree with TRBD1. Germline values: CDR1 SGHTA, CDR2 FQGNSA. V dropped 5 bases and J dropped 5; count of bases not matched to a gene: 8. The CDR3 extends over 14 amino acids. The CDR3 loop is CASSPTGTAYGYTF. The DNA for the CDR3 is TGTGCCAGCAGCCCCACCGGGACAGCGTATGGCTACACCTTC.

The V gene is TRBV9, the J gene TRBJ2-3; 8 bases agree with TRBD2. The CDR3 is 15 residues long. Germline loops: CDR1 SGDLS, CDR2 YYNGEE. Trimming removed 5 bases from V and 6 bases from J; junction bases left unmatched: 11. The DNA of the CDR3 is TGTGCCAGCAGTAAAGCGGGGGTCGAGGTGGATACGCAGTATTTT. Translation gives CASSKAGVEVDTQYF.

V is TRBV6-2 or TRBV6-3 and J is TRBJ2-6; D call uncertain. The CDR3 runs to 19 residues. CDR1 and CDR2 (germline): MNHEY, SVGEGT. The V end lost 2 bases, the J end lost 0 bases, and 17 bases lay between the germline ends. CDR3 sequence reads: CASSYAPVVFNSGANVLTF. CDR3 nucleotides: TGTGCCAGCAGTTACGCCCCTGTAGTATTTAACTCTGGGGCCAACGTCCTGACTTTC.

CDR3 sequence reads: CASSVGVRDEQYF. As DNA, the CDR3 is TGTGCCAGCAGCGTAGGAGTGAGAGACGAGCAGTACTTC. V is TRBV9 and J is TRBJ2-7; D is undetermined. This CDR3 region has 13 residues. In germline, CDR1 is SGDLS, CDR2 YYNGEE. Trimming pared 0 bases from V and 5 bases from J, leaving 9 bases between.

This clone has only a few counts. The CDR3 reads CASSEGQGHQPQHF. CDR3 bases: TGTGCCAGCAGTGAGGGACAGGGCCATCAGCCCCAGCATTTT. The rearrangement links TRBV2 to TRBJ1-5; TRBD1 matches at 9 bases. The germline V gene encodes CDR1 SNHLY and CDR2 FYNNEI. The CDR3 is 14 residues long. Losses at the gene ends were 3 bases for V and 5 bases for J; bases not matched to a gene: 2.

The chain uses TRBV18 and TRBJ2-5, with D possibly matching TRBD2 (6 bases). Germline V gives CDR1 KGHSH, CDR2 LQKENI. The V gene lost 1 base and the J gene lost 5 bases, with 14 bases spanning the gap. The CDR3 length is 15 residues. This chain's CDR3 is CASSPQEGSGETQYF. Here the CDR3 DNA reads TGTGCCAGCTCACCACAGGAGGGTTCCGGCGAGACCCAGTACTTC.